This TCR beta chain was captured in a study of cytomegalovirus exposure and HLA in healthy donors. Study-wide results and caveats: Later analysis showed most CMV-associated TCR beta chains appearing HLA-restricted.

The CDR3 is 15 residues long. V gave up 3 bases and J gave up 4 bases, with 12 bases separating them. Germline V lookup: CDR1 PRHDT, CDR2 FYEKMQ (reference sequence). Note on this clone: What it recognizes is unknown.

PCR was performed using 60 Vbeta and 13 Jbeta primers. The assay was immunoSEQ multiplex PCR, and TCRdb's table has in-frame clones only and misses some. Of 120,000 or so clones in the sample, 65% to 80% were seen once. All the people who gave samples were healthy bone marrow donors. The TCR was taken from a man aged 18 to 30 in good health and CMV-seropositive. The sample comprised PBMCs. The gene calls are TRBV13 and TRBJ2-2, with TRBD2 as a possible D gene (7 bases). CDR3 coding DNA: TGTGCCAGCAGCTTGGGGGGGCCCCGCACCGGGGAGCTGTTTTTT. This codes for CASSLGGPRTGELFF.